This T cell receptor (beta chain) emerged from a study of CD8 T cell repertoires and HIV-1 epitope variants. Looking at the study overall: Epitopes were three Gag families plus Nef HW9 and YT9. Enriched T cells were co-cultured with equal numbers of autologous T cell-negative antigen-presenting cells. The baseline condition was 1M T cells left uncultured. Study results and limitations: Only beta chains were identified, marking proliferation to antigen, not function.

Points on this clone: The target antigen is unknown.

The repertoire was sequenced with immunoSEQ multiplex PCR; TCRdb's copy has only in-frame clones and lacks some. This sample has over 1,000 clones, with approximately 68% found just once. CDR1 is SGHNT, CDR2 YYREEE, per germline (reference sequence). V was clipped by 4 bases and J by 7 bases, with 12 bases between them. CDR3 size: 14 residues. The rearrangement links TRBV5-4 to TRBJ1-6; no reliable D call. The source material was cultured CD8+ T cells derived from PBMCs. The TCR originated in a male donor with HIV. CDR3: CASSPSVGNSPLHF. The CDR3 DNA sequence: TGTGCCAGCAGCCCGTCCGTAGGCAATTCACCCCTCCACTTT.